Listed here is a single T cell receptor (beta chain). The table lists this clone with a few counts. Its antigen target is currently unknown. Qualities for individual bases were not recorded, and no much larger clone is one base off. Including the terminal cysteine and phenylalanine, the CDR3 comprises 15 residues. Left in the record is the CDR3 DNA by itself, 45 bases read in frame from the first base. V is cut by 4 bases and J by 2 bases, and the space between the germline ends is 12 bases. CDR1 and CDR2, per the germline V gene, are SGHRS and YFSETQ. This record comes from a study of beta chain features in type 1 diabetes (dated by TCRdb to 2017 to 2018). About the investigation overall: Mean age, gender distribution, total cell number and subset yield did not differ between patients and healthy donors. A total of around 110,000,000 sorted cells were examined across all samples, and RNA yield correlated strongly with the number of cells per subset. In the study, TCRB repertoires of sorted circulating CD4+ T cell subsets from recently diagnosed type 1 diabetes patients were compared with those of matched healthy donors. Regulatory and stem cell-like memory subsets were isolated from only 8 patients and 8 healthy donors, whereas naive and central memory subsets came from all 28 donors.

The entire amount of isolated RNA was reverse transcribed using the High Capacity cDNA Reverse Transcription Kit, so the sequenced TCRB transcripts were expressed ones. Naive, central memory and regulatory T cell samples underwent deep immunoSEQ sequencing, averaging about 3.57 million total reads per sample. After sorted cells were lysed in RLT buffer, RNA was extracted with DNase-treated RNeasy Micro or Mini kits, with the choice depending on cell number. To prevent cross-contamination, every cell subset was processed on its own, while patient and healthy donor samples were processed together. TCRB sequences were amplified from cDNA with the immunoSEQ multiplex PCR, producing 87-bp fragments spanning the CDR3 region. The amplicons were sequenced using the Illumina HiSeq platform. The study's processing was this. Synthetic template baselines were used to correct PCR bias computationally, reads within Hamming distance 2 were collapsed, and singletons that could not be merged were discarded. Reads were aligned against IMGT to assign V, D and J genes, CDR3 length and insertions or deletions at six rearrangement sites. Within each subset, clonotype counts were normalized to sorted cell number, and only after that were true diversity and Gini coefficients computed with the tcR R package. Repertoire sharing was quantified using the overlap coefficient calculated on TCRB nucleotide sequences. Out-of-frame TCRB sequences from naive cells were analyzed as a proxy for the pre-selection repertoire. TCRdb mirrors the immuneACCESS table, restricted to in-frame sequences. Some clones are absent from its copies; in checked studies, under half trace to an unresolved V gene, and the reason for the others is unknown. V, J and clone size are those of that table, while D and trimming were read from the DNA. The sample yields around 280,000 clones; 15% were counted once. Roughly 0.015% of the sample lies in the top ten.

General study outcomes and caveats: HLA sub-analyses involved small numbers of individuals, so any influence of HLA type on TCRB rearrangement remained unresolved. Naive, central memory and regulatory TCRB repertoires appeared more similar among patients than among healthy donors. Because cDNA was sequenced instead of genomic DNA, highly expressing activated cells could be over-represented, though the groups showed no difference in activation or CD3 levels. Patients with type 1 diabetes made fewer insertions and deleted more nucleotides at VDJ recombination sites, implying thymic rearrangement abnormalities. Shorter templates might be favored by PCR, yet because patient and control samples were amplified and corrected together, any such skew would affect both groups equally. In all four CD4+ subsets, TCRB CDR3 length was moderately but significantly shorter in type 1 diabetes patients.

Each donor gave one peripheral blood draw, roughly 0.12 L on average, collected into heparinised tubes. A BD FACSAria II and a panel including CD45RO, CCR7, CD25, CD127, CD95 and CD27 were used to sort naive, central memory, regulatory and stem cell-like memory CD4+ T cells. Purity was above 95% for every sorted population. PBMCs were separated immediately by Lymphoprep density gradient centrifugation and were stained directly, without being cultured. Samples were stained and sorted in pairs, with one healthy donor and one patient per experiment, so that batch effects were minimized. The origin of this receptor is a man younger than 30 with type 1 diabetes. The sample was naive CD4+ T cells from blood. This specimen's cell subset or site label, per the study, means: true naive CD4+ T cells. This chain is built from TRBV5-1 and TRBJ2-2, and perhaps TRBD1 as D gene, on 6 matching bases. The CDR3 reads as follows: CASSLGGLNTGELFF. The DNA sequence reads TGCGCCAGCAGCCTAGGGGGTTTAAACACCGGGGAGCTGTTTTTT.